What follows are 14 T cell receptor beta chains derived from one specimen sequenced in a study of T cells in Graves' hyperthyroidism and ophthalmopathy. Template material for amplifying TCR beta CDR3 regions consisted of RNA transcripts. RT-PCR in the first round (using the HTBI primer set) targeted the TCR CDR3. TCRdb independently ran MiXCR on the multiplex PCR reads; one entry per CDR3 protein. The sample has approximately 700,000 distinct CDR3 sequences, 40% to 55% seen once. The sequenced sample was peripheral blood or thyroid tissue (not recorded which). These receptor sequences come from an adult man with Graves' disease, either hyperthyroidism or ophthalmopathy (not recorded which).

This clonotype was seen ten or more times. The genes are TRBV24-1 and TRBJ2-7; D ambiguous. Germline CDR1 and CDR2: KGHDR and SFDVKD. V was cut by 5 bases and J by 0 bases, with 16 bases left in between. There are 16 residues in the CDR3. The CDR3 DNA is TGTGCCACCAGTGCCCGATCAGGCGGTTCCTCCTACGAGCAGTACTTC. Translated: CATSARSGGSSYEQYF.

Worth noting for this clonotype: This CDR3 fails to terminate in the conserved phenylalanine or tryptophan, so it likely reflects a read error. J is TRBJ1-1 and V is TRBV10-3; D is perhaps TRBD1 (5 bases). This CDR3 contains 16 residues. V was shortened by 2 bases and J by 1 base, with 14 bases between the two germline ends. CDR1 is ENHRY, CDR2 SYGVKD, per germline. CDR3 sequence: CAISEELRQGNTEAFS. For the CDR3, the DNA is TGTGCCATCAGTGAGGAATTGCGTCAGGGGAACACTGAAGCTTTCTCT.

The chain employs TRBV2 and TRBJ1-1; D not resolved. Germline CDR1 is SNHLY and CDR2 is FYNNEI. V dropped 6 bases and J dropped 7 bases, with 12 bases sitting between them. The CDR3 runs 12 residues. The CDR3 DNA follows: TGTGCCAGCAGACTGCGGACGGATGAAGCTTTCTTT. Its translation is CASRLRTDEAFF.

The chain uses TRBV11-2 and TRBJ1-1; 9 bases line up with TRBD1. V lost 5 bases to trimming and J lost 0 bases; unmatched junction nucleotides: 10. The CDR3 has 17 amino acids. The V gene's germline CDR1 is SGHAT and CDR2 FQNNGV. The CDR3 spells CASSRRTGAAMNTEAFF. In DNA, the CDR3 is TGTGCCAGCAGCCGCCGGACAGGGGCGGCGATGAACACTGAAGCTTTCTTT.

This clonotype was recorded a few times. V usage is TRBV20-1 and J usage is TRBJ2-7; TRBD1 agrees at 8 bases. Germline CDR1 reads DFQATT; CDR2 reads SNEGSKA (reference sequence). This CDR3 region has 11 residues. J gave up 5 bases and V 3 bases, and 0 bases lay outside the gene matches. CDR3 in amino acids: CSARDRDEQYF. The CDR3 DNA follows: TGCAGTGCTAGGGACAGGGACGAGCAGTACTTC.

The DNA of the CDR3 is TGTGCCAGCAGCCCTACAGGGGGCCAGCATTTT. Its protein product is CASSPTGGQHF. The V gene is TRBV7-2, the J gene TRBJ1-5, with TRBD1 identical over 8 bases. This CDR3 comprises 11 residues. CDR1 is SGHTA and CDR2 is FQGNSA in the germline V gene. Germline trimming cut 5 bases from V and 12 bases from J; bases unmatched to any gene: 3.

Of note for this clonotype: It may be a read error: a sequence one base away is much more abundant. V gene TRBV10-3 combines with J gene TRBJ2-7; the match to TRBD1 covers 9 bases. After removal of 5 bases from V and 6 bases from J, the junction contained 5 bases not matched to a gene. Per the germline V gene, CDR1 is ENHRY and CDR2 is SYGVKD. The CDR3 spans 13 residues. CDR3 coding DNA: TGTGCCATCAGTAACAGGGGGCAAGGCGAGCAGTACTTC. Translated, it gives CAISNRGQGEQYF.

This clonotype was recorded at least ten times. The rearrangement uses TRBV10-3 and TRBJ2-7; 12 nucleotides match TRBD2. The CDR3 loop spans 15 amino acids. In germline, CDR1 is ENHRY, CDR2 SYGVKD. The V segment lost 4 bases and the J segment 6 bases; nucleotides outside the gene matches: 7. CDR3 residues: CAISASSGRAVEQYF. The CDR3 DNA follows: TGTGCCATCAGTGCCTCTAGCGGGAGGGCCGTCGAGCAGTACTTC.

The chain employs TRBV29-1 and TRBJ2-7; TRBD1 is a possible D gene (5 bases). CDR1 is SQVTM, CDR2 ANQGSEA, per germline. V lost 5 bases to trimming and J lost 9 bases, with 8 bases between them. This CDR3 has 9 amino acids. Here the CDR3 reads CSVQQGQYF. CDR3 coding DNA: TGCAGCGTTCAGCAGGGGCAGTACTTC.

V gene TRBV29-1 combines with J gene TRBJ1-1; D unresolved. V lost 6 bases and J lost 1, with 9 bases in between. CDR1 and CDR2 from the germline V gene are SQVTM and ANQGSEA. CDR3 length: 12 residues. The CDR3 loop is CSVLRENTEAFF. The CDR3 DNA is TGCAGCGTCCTTCGCGAGAACACTGAAGCTTTCTTT.

The gene calls are TRBV20-1 and TRBJ1-5; D not certain. V was clipped by 3 bases and J by 6 bases, with 12 bases between them. The CDR3 covers 13 residues. CDR1 is DFQATT and CDR2 is SNEGSKA in the germline V gene (reference sequence). In DNA, the CDR3 is TGCAGTGCTAGTCACGGGTACTCTCAGCCCCAGCATTTT. This encodes CSASHGYSQPQHF.

V and J are TRBV29-1 and TRBJ2-2; maybe TRBD2 (5 bases). The CDR3 is made up of 15 amino acids. Trimming took 5 bases from V and 5 from J, leaving 18 bases between them. Germline V gene sequence: CDR1 SQVTM, CDR2 ANQGSEA. This CDR3 reads CSVYGRESETGELFF. As DNA, the CDR3 is TGCAGCGTTTATGGTAGGGAGAGTGAGACCGGGGAGCTGTTTTTT.

Note on this clonotype: A much larger clone lies one base from this, so it may be a read error. This chain uses TRBV7-8 with TRBJ2-7; 9 bases line up with TRBD1. Trimming took 7 bases from V and 2 from J; bases not matched to a gene: 6. In germline, CDR1 is SGHVS, CDR2 FQNEAQ. The CDR3 runs 14 residues. The CDR3 region has the DNA TGTGCCAGCACCCTAAGACAGGGGGCCTACGAGCAGTACTTC. This translates into CASTLRQGAYEQYF.

The chain joins TRBV14 to TRBJ1-6, with a tentative D call TRBD1 (5 bases). The germline V gene encodes CDR1 SGHDN and CDR2 FVKESK. V lost 6 bases and J 11 bases, leaving 14 bases between the germline ends. The CDR3 has 13 amino acids. The CDR3 spells CASSPQGLAPLHF. CDR3 nucleotide sequence: TGTGCCAGCAGTCCCCAGGGATTGGCACCCCTCCACTTT.